This T cell receptor beta chain was sequenced during a study of cytomegalovirus exposure and HLA in healthy donors. General study findings and limits: The sole available immune exposure information was CMV serostatus.

This clone was picked up a small number of times. The antigen is unknown. The V gene end was trimmed by 5 bases and the J gene end by 3 bases; junction bases not matched to a gene: 3. CDR1 and CDR2 (germline): MDHEN, SYDVKM. This CDR3 has 16 residues. PCR employed 60 Vbeta and 13 Jbeta primers. The assay was immunoSEQ multiplex PCR, and TCRdb's table has in-frame clones only and misses some. The table lists 200,000 to 250,000 clones, around 85% of them singletons. The sequenced sample consisted of PBMCs. The clonotype originates from a man aged 50 to 60 in good health and CMV-seronegative. The chain has TRBV28 and TRBJ2-1; the match to TRBD2 covers 14 bases. In DNA, the CDR3 is TGTGCCAGCAGTATCGGACTAGCGGGGGGCTACAATGAGCAGTTCTTC. It codes for CASSIGLAGGYNEQFF.